These 16 T cell receptor beta chains originate from one sample sequenced in a study of T cells after somatic rescue of genetic block. Clones were read by immunoSEQ multiplex PCR, and TCRdb kept only the in-frame ones, dropping some. This table holds 70,000 to 95,000 clones, just under 90% found once. Input material: peripheral blood mononuclear cells (PBMCs). The receptors stem from a woman aged 18-29 years.

V gene TRBV28 combines with J gene TRBJ1-2, with TRBD1 matching 7 bases. Germline CDR1 is MDHEN and CDR2 is SYDVKM. The CDR3 contains 15 residues. Trimming cost V 3 bases and J 1 base; bases outside gene matches: 5. CDR3 loop: CASSFQGGDNYGYTF. The CDR3 DNA follows: TGTGCCAGCAGTTTTCAGGGGGGAGATAACTATGGCTACACCTTC.

The rearrangement uses TRBV5-1 and TRBJ1-2; D remains unclear. This CDR3 has 13 amino acids. V was trimmed by 2 bases and J by 0 bases, leaving 5 bases between them. Germline loops: CDR1 SGHRS, CDR2 YFSETQ. The CDR3 reads CASSLEANYGYTF. In DNA, the CDR3 is TGCGCCAGCAGCTTAGAAGCTAACTATGGCTACACCTTC.

The chain couples TRBV6-4 to TRBJ2-3, with 7 bases fitting TRBD2. CDR3 size: 15 residues. Per the germline V gene, CDR1 is MRHNA and CDR2 is SNTAGT. The trim removed 0 bases at V and 6 bases at J, leaving 6 bases unmatched. This CDR3 is CASSDSAGEVDTQYF. The CDR3 DNA is TGTGCCAGCAGTGACTCTGCGGGAGAAGTTGATACGCAGTATTTT.

Only a few counts were recorded for this clone. The J gene is TRBJ2-3, the V gene TRBV29-1, with 11 bases identical to TRBD2. J lost 6 bases, V lost 2 bases, and 10 bases had no gene match. The CDR3 extends over 16 amino acids. Germline CDR1 and CDR2: SQVTM and ANQGSEA. The CDR3 is CSVESELAGVGDTQYF. DNA of the CDR3: TGCAGCGTTGAATCTGAACTAGCGGGAGTAGGGGATACGCAGTATTTT.

The chain uses TRBV10-3 and TRBJ2-2, with D perhaps assigned TRBD1 or TRBD2 (5 bases each). Trimming stripped 6 bases from V and 3 bases from J, with 17 bases between. This CDR3 spans 16 amino acids. Germline CDR1 is ENHRY and CDR2 is SYGVKD. The CDR3, as DNA: TGTGCCATCAGCCTATCCGCGCAGGGACACACCGGGGAGCTGTTTTTT. This encodes CAISLSAQGHTGELFF.

V is TRBV29-1 and J is TRBJ2-1, with 7 positions matching TRBD2. The V gene end was trimmed by 4 bases and the J gene end by 7 bases; junction bases not matched to a gene: 10. Germline CDR1 reads SQVTM; CDR2 reads ANQGSEA. The CDR3 has 14 residues. CDR3 residues: CSVAWAGVGNEQFF. The CDR3 nucleotides read TGCAGCGTTGCCTGGGCGGGAGTAGGGAATGAGCAGTTCTTC.

In its sample, this clone was seen once. The V call is TRBV27, the J call TRBJ2-7; TRBD2 agrees at 11 bases. Per germline, CDR1 MNHEY and CDR2 SMNVEV (reference sequence). V gave up 7 bases and J gave up 3 bases; unmatched junction bases: 8. This CDR3 is 15 amino acids long. The CDR3 nucleotides are TGTGCCAGCAATTCCCTAGCGGGAGGAGGCTACGAGCAGTACTTC. Its translation is CASNSLAGGGYEQYF.

This sequence joins TRBV9 and TRBJ2-5, with 9 bases fitting TRBD1. This CDR3 region has 15 residues. Germline assignment: CDR1 SGDLS and CDR2 YYNGEE. V shed 4 bases, J shed 4 bases, and the junction held 8 bases outside the gene matches. CDR3 DNA sequence: TGTGCCAGCAGCTTCGACAGGGGGGCAGGAGAGACCCAGTACTTC. The encoded protein is CASSFDRGAGETQYF.

This chain joins TRBV27 and TRBJ2-1, with TRBD1 identical over 7 bases. Germline CDR1 MNHEY, CDR2 SMNVEV (reference sequence). The CDR3 loop spans 13 amino acids. The trim removed 5 bases at V and 10 bases at J, leaving 8 bases unmatched. CDR3 loop: CASSHAPGQEQFF. CDR3 DNA sequence: TGTGCCAGCAGTCACGCCCCGGGACAGGAGCAGTTCTTC.

The rearrangement joins TRBV5-6 to TRBJ1-5; D remains unclear. Germline-derived CDR1 and CDR2 are SGHDT and YYEEEE. The germline V and J ends were trimmed by 5 bases and 0 bases, with 12 bases remaining between them. The CDR3 extends over 15 amino acids. The CDR3 sequence: CASSIRIHSNQPQHF. The CDR3 DNA follows: TGTGCCAGCAGTATAAGAATTCATAGCAATCAGCCCCAGCATTTT.

The V gene is TRBV30, the J gene TRBJ1-1; no firm D call. V was trimmed by 4 bases and J by 1 base, leaving 7 bases between them. From germline, CDR1 is GTSNPN and CDR2 SVGIG (reference sequence). The CDR3 runs to 12 residues. CDR3 DNA sequence: TGTGCCTGGAACGGTGAGAACACTGAAGCTTTCTTT. This sequence encodes CAWNGENTEAFF.

The chain combines TRBV29-1 with TRBJ1-3; D gene ambiguous. The length of the CDR3 is 13 residues. V lost 1 base and J lost 3, with 7 bases in between. The germline V gene encodes CDR1 SQVTM and CDR2 ANQGSEA. The CDR3 DNA sequence: TGCAGCGTTGAAGTTGTTGTTGGAAACACCATATATTTT. It translates to CSVEVVVGNTIYF. Based on the CDR3 plus reference TRBV29-1 and TRBJ1-3, the full variable domain is SAVISQKPSRDICQRGTSLTIQCQVDSQVTMMFWYRQQPGQSLTLIATANQGSEATYESGFVIDKFPISRPNLTFSTLTVSNMSPEDSSIYLCSVEVVVGNTIYFGEGSWLTVV.

The CDR3 coding sequence is TGTGCCAGCACTTCGGTAGGAACCGGGGAGCTGTTTTTT. This translates into CASTSVGTGELFF. The V and J genes are TRBV27 and TRBJ2-2; D gene unclear. CDR1 is MNHEY and CDR2 is SMNVEV in the germline V gene (reference sequence). The V end was cut by 7 bases, the J end by 5 bases, with 11 bases between. The CDR3 sequence is 13 residues long.

V and J are TRBV28 and TRBJ2-7; unclear D gene. V was shortened by 3 bases and J by 2 bases, with 5 bases between the two germline ends. The CDR3 consists of 12 residues. From germline, CDR1 is MDHEN and CDR2 SYDVKM. CDR3 loop: CASSFQAYEQYF. CDR3 nucleotides: TGTGCCAGCAGTTTCCAGGCCTACGAGCAGTACTTC.

The chain is built from TRBV7-6 and TRBJ2-6, with D uncertain. V was pared by 5 bases and J by 3 bases, with 8 bases between. CDR1 is SGHVS and CDR2 is FNYEAQ in the germline V gene. This CDR3 is built from 14 residues. CDR3: CASSLGVGANVLTF. CDR3 sequence (DNA): TGTGCCAGCAGCCTAGGAGTTGGGGCCAACGTCCTGACTTTC.

This sequence joins TRBV4-1 and TRBJ2-7, with D possibly being TRBD2 (6 bases). The CDR3 totals 14 residues. The V end was cut by 4 bases, the J end by 4 bases, with 14 bases between. Germline V gene data show CDR1 as MGHRA and CDR2 as YSYEKL. CDR3 protein: CASSPTIRGYEQYF. CDR3 DNA sequence: TGCGCCAGCAGCCCGACCATCCGGGGGTACGAGCAGTACTTC.